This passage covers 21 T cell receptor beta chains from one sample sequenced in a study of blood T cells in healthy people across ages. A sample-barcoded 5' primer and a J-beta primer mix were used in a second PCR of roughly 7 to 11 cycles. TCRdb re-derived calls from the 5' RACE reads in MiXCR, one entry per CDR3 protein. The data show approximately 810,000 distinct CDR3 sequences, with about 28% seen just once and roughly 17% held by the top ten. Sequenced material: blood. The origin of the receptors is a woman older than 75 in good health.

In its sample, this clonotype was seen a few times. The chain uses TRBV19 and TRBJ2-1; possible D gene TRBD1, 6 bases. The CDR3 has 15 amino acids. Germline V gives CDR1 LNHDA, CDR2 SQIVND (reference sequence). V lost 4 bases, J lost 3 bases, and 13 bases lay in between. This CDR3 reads CASSKQGLLYNEQFF. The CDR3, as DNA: TGTGCCAGTAGTAAACAGGGCCTACTCTACAATGAGCAGTTCTTC.

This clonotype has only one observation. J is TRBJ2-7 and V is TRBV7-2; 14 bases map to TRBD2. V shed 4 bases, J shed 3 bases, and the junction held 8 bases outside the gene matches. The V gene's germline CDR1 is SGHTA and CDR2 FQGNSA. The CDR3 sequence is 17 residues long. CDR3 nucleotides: TGTGCCAGCAGCTCACCCGGGACTAGCGGGGGAAGCTACGAGCAGTACTTC. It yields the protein CASSSPGTSGGSYEQYF.

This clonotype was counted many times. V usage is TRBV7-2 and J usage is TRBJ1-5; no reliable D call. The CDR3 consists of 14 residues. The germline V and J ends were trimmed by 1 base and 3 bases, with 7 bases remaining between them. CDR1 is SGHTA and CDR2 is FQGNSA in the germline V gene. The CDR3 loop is CASSLDRNNQPQHF. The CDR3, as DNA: TGTGCCAGCAGCTTAGATAGGAACAATCAGCCCCAGCATTTT.

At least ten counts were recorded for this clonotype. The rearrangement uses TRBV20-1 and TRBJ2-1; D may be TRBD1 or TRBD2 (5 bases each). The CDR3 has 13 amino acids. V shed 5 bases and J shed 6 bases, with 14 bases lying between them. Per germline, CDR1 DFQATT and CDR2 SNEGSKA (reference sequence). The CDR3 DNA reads TGCAGTGCTCAACCGGCAGGGAGCAATGAGCAGTTCTTC. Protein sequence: CSAQPAGSNEQFF.

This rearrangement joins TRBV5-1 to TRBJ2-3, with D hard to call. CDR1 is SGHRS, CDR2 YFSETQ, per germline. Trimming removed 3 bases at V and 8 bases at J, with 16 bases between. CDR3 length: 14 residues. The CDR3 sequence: CASSSGSFTGTQYF. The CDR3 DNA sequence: TGCGCCAGCAGCTCCGGGTCCTTCACTGGTACGCAGTATTTT.

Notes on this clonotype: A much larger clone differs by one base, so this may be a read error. CDR3: CASSEEFSGANVPTF. In DNA, the CDR3 is TGTGCCAGCAGTGAGGAGTTCTCTGGGGCCAACGTCCCGACTTTC. V and J are TRBV2 and TRBJ2-6; possibly TRBD1 for D (5 bases). The CDR3 contains 15 residues. Germline loops: CDR1 SNHLY, CDR2 FYNNEI.

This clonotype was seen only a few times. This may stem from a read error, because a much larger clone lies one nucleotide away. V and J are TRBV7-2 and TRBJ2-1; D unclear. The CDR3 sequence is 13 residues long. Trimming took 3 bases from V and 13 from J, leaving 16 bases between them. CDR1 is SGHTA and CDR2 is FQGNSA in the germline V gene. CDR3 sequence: CASSFQSTETQFF. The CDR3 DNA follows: TGTGCCAGCAGCTTTCAGTCCACGGAGACCCAGTTCTTC.

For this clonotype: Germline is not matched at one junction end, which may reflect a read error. CDR3 in amino acids: CASGLESTGTQYF. CDR3 DNA: TGCGCCAGCGGCTTGGAGTCGACAGGGACCCAGTACTTC. The chain recombines TRBV5-1 with TRBJ2-5; weak D call: TRBD1 (6 bases). Germline CDR1 and CDR2: SGHRS and YFSETQ. The CDR3 runs 13 residues. Full variable domain (rest looked up from reference TRBV5-1 and TRBJ2-5): KAGVTQTPRYLIKTRGQQVTLSCSPISGHRSVSWYQQTPGQGLQFLFEYFSETQRNKGNFPGRFSGRQFSNSRSEMNVSTLELGDSALYLCASGLESTGTQYFGPGTRLLVL.

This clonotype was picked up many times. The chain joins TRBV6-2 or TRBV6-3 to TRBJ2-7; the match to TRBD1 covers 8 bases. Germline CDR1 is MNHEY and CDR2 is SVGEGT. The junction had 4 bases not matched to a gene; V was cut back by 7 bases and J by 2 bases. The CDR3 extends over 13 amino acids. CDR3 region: CASIRGPPYEQYF. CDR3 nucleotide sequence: TGTGCCAGCATCAGGGGGCCCCCCTACGAGCAGTACTTC.

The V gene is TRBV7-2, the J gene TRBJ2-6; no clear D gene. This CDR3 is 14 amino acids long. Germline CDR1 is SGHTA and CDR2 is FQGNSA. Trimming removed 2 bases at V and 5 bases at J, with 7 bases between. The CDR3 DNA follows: TGTGCCAGCAGCTTAATAATAAGGGCCAACGTCCTGACTTTC. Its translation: CASSLIIRANVLTF.

The DNA for the CDR3 is TGTGCCAGCAGGAAGCCCGGGACAGGCGATGGCTACACCTTC. The encoded protein is CASRKPGTGDGYTF. The genes are TRBV6-5 and TRBJ1-2, with TRBD1 matching 8 bases. The CDR3 loop spans 14 amino acids. Unmatched junction bases numbered 9, after V lost 6 bases and J lost 6 bases. In germline, CDR1 is MNHEY, CDR2 SVGAGI.

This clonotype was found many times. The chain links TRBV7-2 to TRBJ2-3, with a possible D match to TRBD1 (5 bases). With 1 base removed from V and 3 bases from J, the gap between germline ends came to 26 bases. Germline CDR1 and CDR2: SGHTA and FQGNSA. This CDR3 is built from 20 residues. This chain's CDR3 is CASSLDPPNQQATKTDTQYF. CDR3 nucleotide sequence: TGTGCCAGCAGCTTAGACCCCCCGAACCAACAGGCTACAAAGACAGATACGCAGTATTTT. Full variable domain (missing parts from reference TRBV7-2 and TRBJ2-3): GAGVSQSPSNKVTEKGKDVELRCDPISGHTALYWYRQSLGQGLEFLIYFQGNSAPDKSGLPSDRFSAERTGGSVSTLTIQRTQQEDSAVYLCASSLDPPNQQATKTDTQYFGPGTRLTVL.

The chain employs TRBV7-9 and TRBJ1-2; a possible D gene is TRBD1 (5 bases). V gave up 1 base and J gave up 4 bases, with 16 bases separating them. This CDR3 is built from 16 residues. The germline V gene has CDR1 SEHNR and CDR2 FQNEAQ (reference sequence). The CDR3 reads CASSLEAPGTGYGYTF. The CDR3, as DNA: TGTGCCAGCAGCTTAGAAGCCCCGGGGACCGGCTATGGCTACACCTTC.

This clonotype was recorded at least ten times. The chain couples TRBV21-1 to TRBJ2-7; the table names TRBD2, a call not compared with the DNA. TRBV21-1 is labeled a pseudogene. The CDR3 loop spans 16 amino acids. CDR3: CASSKGGDPSSYEQYF. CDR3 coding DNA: TGTGCCAGCAGCAAAGGGGGAGACCCGAGCTCCTACGAGCAGTACTTC.

CDR3 nucleotides: TGTGCCAGCAGCCTTAGAGGTCCAGGGCAGGGCACTGAAGCTTTCTTT. It encodes CASSLRGPGQGTEAFF. The chain has TRBV7-2 and TRBJ1-1, with D possibly being TRBD1 (5 bases). The germline V gene encodes CDR1 SGHTA and CDR2 FQGNSA. The CDR3 extends over 16 amino acids. V lost 5 bases to trimming and J lost 4 bases, with 20 bases between them.

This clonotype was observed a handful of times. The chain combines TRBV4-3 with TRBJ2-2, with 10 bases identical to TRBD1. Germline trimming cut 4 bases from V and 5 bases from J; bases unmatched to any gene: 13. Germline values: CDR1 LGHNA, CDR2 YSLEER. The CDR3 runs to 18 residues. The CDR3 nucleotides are TGCGCCAGCAGCCCCGGTTCCGGGACAGGGGTTGGGACCGGGGAGCTGTTTTTT. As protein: CASSPGSGTGVGTGELFF.

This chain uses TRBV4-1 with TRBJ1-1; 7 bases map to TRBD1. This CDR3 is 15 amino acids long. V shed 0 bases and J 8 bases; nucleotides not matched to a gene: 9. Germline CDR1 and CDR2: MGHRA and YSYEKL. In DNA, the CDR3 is TGCGCCAGCAGCCAAGAGAAGGGGGCCGGGCTAGAAGCTTTCTTT. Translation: CASSQEKGAGLEAFF.

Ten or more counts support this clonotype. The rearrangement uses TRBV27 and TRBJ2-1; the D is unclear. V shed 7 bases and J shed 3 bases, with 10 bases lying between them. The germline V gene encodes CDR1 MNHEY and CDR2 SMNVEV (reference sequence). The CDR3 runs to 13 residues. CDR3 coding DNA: TGTGCCAGCACCTCACTCCGCTACAATGAGCAGTTCTTC. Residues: CASTSLRYNEQFF.

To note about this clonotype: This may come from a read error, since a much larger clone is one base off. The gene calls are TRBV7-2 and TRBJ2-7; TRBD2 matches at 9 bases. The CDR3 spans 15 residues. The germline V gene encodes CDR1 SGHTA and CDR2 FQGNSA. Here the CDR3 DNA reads TGTGCCAGCAGCTTACCTGGCGGGGGGGCCTATGAGCAGTACTTC. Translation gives CASSLPGGGAYEQYF.

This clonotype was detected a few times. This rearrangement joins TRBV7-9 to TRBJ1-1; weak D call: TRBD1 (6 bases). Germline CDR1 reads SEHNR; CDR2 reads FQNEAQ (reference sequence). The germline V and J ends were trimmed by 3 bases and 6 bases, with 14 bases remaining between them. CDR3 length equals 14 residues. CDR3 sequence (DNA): TGTGCCAGCAGCTTGACGGGGGGCGACGCTGAAGCTTTCTTT. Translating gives CASSLTGGDAEAFF. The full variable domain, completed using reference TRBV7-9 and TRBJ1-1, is DTGVSQNPRHKITKRGQNVTFRCDPISEHNRLYWYRQTLGQGPEFLTYFQNEAQLEKSRLLSDRFSAERPKGSFSTLEIQRTEQGDSAMYLCASSLTGGDAEAFFGQGTRLTVV.

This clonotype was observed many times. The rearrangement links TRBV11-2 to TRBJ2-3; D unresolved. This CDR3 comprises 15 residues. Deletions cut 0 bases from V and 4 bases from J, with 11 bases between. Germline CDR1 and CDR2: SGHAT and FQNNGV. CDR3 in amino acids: CASSLDNLGADTQYF. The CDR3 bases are TGTGCCAGCAGCTTAGATAACCTAGGTGCAGATACGCAGTATTTT.